The 2 T cell receptor beta chains below were found in one sample sequenced in a study of cytomegalovirus exposure and HLA in healthy donors. PCR employed 60 Vbeta and 13 Jbeta primers. Sequencing used immunoSEQ multiplex PCR; TCRdb keeps in-frame clones, though not all of them. The sample consists of over 90,000 clones, about two thirds of them appearing once. The sample was PBMCs. Receptor source: a woman aged 50 to 60 in good health and CMV-seropositive.

This chain joins TRBV7-7 and TRBJ2-5; 8 bases align to TRBD1. CDR1 and CDR2 (germline): SSHAT, FNYEAQ (reference sequence). CDR3 length: 15 residues. V dropped 5 bases and J dropped 3; count of bases not matched to a gene: 8. The CDR3 sequence is CASSLHPTGEETQYF. The CDR3 nucleotides are TGTGCCAGCAGCCTCCACCCGACAGGGGAAGAGACCCAGTACTTC.

The chain employs TRBV2 and TRBJ2-1; 11 positions agree with TRBD2. There are 16 residues in the CDR3. After removal of 5 bases from V and 6 bases from J, the junction contained 9 bases not matched to a gene. Per germline, CDR1 SNHLY and CDR2 FYNNEI. The CDR3 is CASSWERTSGSNEQFF. As DNA, the CDR3 is TGTGCCAGCAGTTGGGAAAGAACTAGCGGGAGCAATGAGCAGTTCTTC.